Listed below are T cell receptor beta chains from one sample, sequenced in a study of vaccination and CD4 T cells after COVID-19. TCRdb used MiXCR to reprocess the PCR reads, holding one entry per CDR3 protein. This sample has 15,000 to 20,000 distinct CDR3 sequences, with 45% to 65% found just once. The antigens of these receptors remain unknown. The specimen sequenced was CD4+ T cells from blood, cultured in vitro. These receptors all come from a human donor who had recovered from COVID-19. The CDR3 runs from the conserved cysteine through the conserved F or W. Fields, in order: D gene, J gene, clone size, V gene, CDR3 DNA, CDR3 protein. D genes are given only for firm matches. The size of a clone is reported for some rows only, either as once, few or many, or as a class for expanded clones.

d_gene: .
j_gene: TRBJ1-3
abundance: medium-sized
v_gene: TRBV7-6
CDR3nt: TGTGCCAGCAGCTTAGGGGCTTGGGATGGCTCTGGAAACACCATATATTTT
CDR3aa: CASSLGAWDGSGNTIYF

d_gene: TRBD1
j_gene: TRBJ2-7
abundance: .
v_gene: TRBV7-9
CDR3nt: TGTGCCAGCAGCTTTGAAGGGGCCCGGACAGGGGAGCAGTACTTC
CDR3aa: CASSFEGARTGEQYF

d_gene: .
j_gene: TRBJ1-2
abundance: .
v_gene: TRBV6-2/TRBV6-3
CDR3nt: TGTGCCAGCAGACAACAGGGACGAAATGGCTACACCTTC
CDR3aa: CASRQQGRNGYTF

d_gene: .
j_gene: TRBJ2-5
abundance: .
v_gene: TRBV20-1
CDR3nt: TGCGGTGCTAGAGAAGAGACCCAGTACTTC
CDR3aa: CGAREETQYF

d_gene: .
j_gene: TRBJ2-1
abundance: .
v_gene: TRBV30
CDR3nt: TGTGCCTGGGGGGCGTCCTACAATGAGCAGTTCTTC
CDR3aa: CAWGASYNEQFF

d_gene: .
j_gene: TRBJ2-3
abundance: .
v_gene: TRBV5-1
CDR3nt: TGCGCCAGCAGCTTGGCCGGTGAGACAGATACGCAGTATTTT
CDR3aa: CASSLAGETDTQYF

d_gene: TRBD2
j_gene: TRBJ2-1
abundance: .
v_gene: TRBV7-3
CDR3nt: TGTGCCAGCAGCTTAAACCCCGGGGGGAATGAGCAGTTCTTC
CDR3aa: CASSLNPGGNEQFF

d_gene: .
j_gene: TRBJ1-2
abundance: once
v_gene: TRBV20-1
CDR3nt: TGCAGTGCTAGGCGTACAGTGGGGAACTATGGCTACACCTTC
CDR3aa: CSARRTVGNYGYTF

d_gene: .
j_gene: TRBJ2-7
abundance: .
v_gene: TRBV20-1
CDR3nt: TGCAGTGCTAGAGATTGGGCTCTGAGCTCCTACGAGCAGTACTTC
CDR3aa: CSARDWALSSYEQYF

d_gene: .
j_gene: TRBJ2-7
abundance: .
v_gene: TRBV20-1
CDR3nt: TGCAGTGCTAGATACGCGGACCCGTATTACGAGCAGTACTTC
CDR3aa: CSARYADPYYEQYF

d_gene: TRBD2
j_gene: TRBJ2-1
abundance: .
v_gene: TRBV20-1
CDR3nt: TGCAGTGCTACCCGACTAGCGGGGTCCTACAATGAGCAGTTCTTC
CDR3aa: CSATRLAGSYNEQFF

d_gene: TRBD2
j_gene: TRBJ2-5
abundance: .
v_gene: TRBV5-4
CDR3nt: TGTGCCAGCAGCCCTACTAGCGGGGGGCCAGGGCAGACCCAGTACTTC
CDR3aa: CASSPTSGGPGQTQYF

d_gene: .
j_gene: TRBJ2-7
abundance: .
v_gene: TRBV20-1
CDR3nt: TGCAGTGCGAGGCCGGGACTCAACTCCTACGAGCAGTACTTC
CDR3aa: CSARPGLNSYEQYF

d_gene: TRBD2
j_gene: TRBJ2-1
abundance: .
v_gene: TRBV2
CDR3nt: TGTGCCAGCAGTCGTGGACTAGCGGGTGAGCAGTTCTTC
CDR3aa: CASSRGLAGEQFF

d_gene: TRBD1
j_gene: TRBJ2-5
abundance: .
v_gene: TRBV18
CDR3nt: TGTGCCAGCTCCCTCAGACCGGGACAGGGGGCTGCAGAGACCCAGTACTTC
CDR3aa: CASSLRPGQGAAETQYF

d_gene: .
j_gene: TRBJ1-1
abundance: .
v_gene: TRBV15
CDR3nt: TGTGCCACCAGCATTCAATTGAACACTGAAGCTTTCTTT
CDR3aa: CATSIQLNTEAFF

d_gene: .
j_gene: TRBJ1-2
abundance: .
v_gene: TRBV6-5
CDR3nt: TGTGCCAGCAGTTATGCGGGTAACTATGGCTACACCTTC
CDR3aa: CASSYAGNYGYTF

d_gene: TRBD1
j_gene: TRBJ2-1
abundance: .
v_gene: TRBV11-3
CDR3nt: TGTGCCAGCAGCGCCTACAGGGGAAATGAGCAGTTCTTC
CDR3aa: CASSAYRGNEQFF

d_gene: .
j_gene: TRBJ1-5
abundance: few
v_gene: TRBV6-5
CDR3nt: TGTGCCAGCAGTTACTCGTCGGGGCATCAGCCCCAGCATTTT
CDR3aa: CASSYSSGHQPQHF

d_gene: .
j_gene: TRBJ2-3
abundance: .
v_gene: TRBV7-2
CDR3nt: TGTGCCAGCAGCTTCACCATGAACACAGATACGCAGTATTTT
CDR3aa: CASSFTMNTDTQYF

d_gene: .
j_gene: TRBJ1-6
abundance: .
v_gene: TRBV6-1
CDR3nt: TGTGCCAGCAATTCGTACGGTTCACCCCTCCACTTT
CDR3aa: CASNSYGSPLHF

d_gene: TRBD1
j_gene: TRBJ2-1
abundance: .
v_gene: TRBV24-1
CDR3nt: TGTGCCACCAGTGACAACGGACAGGCTGGGGGAATGAGTGAGCAGTTCTTC
CDR3aa: CATSDNGQAGGMSEQFF

d_gene: TRBD1
j_gene: TRBJ1-1
abundance: large
v_gene: TRBV11-3
CDR3nt: TGTGCCAGCAGCTTACGACAGGGGGGCGGCACTGAAGCTTTCTTT
CDR3aa: CASSLRQGGGTEAFF

d_gene: .
j_gene: TRBJ1-1
abundance: .
v_gene: TRBV9
CDR3nt: TGTGCCAGCAGCGTAGCAAGTAACACTGAAGCTTTCTTT
CDR3aa: CASSVASNTEAFF

d_gene: .
j_gene: TRBJ2-3
abundance: few
v_gene: TRBV20-1
CDR3nt: TGCAGTGCGCCTACTAGCCTGGGGGCAGATACGCAGTATTTT
CDR3aa: CSAPTSLGADTQYF

d_gene: TRBD1
j_gene: TRBJ1-2
abundance: few
v_gene: TRBV5-1
CDR3nt: TGCGCCAGCAGCGCGACAGGACAGGGCTATGGCTACACCTTC
CDR3aa: CASSATGQGYGYTF

d_gene: .
j_gene: TRBJ2-7
abundance: .
v_gene: TRBV11-2
CDR3nt: TGTGCCAGCAGCTTGGACAGTCAGGGGTTTTACGAGCAGTACTTC
CDR3aa: CASSLDSQGFYEQYF

d_gene: .
j_gene: TRBJ1-2
abundance: .
v_gene: TRBV6-5
CDR3nt: TGTGCCAGCAGTTGGACCGTCAGCGGCTACACCTTC
CDR3aa: CASSWTVSGYTF

d_gene: .
j_gene: TRBJ2-1
abundance: .
v_gene: TRBV9
CDR3nt: TGTGCCAGCAGCCCCACGGCCCTATTCGGGAATGAGCAGTTCTTC
CDR3aa: CASSPTALFGNEQFF

d_gene: .
j_gene: TRBJ1-2
abundance: .
v_gene: TRBV6-5
CDR3nt: TGTGCCAGCAGTTTCCGGGCCTACTATGGCTACACCTTC
CDR3aa: CASSFRAYYGYTF

d_gene: .
j_gene: TRBJ1-2
abundance: .
v_gene: TRBV21-1
CDR3nt: TGTGCCAGCAGCAAACCTTTCGACAGGGGACAGCTTGCTAACTATGGCTACACCTTC
CDR3aa: CASSKPFDRGQLANYGYTF

d_gene: .
j_gene: TRBJ1-4
abundance: .
v_gene: TRBV20-1
CDR3nt: TGCAGTGCCATCAGGGCTAATGAAAAACTGTTTTTT
CDR3aa: CSAIRANEKLFF

d_gene: .
j_gene: TRBJ2-3
abundance: few
v_gene: TRBV2
CDR3nt: TGTGCCAGCAATCGGTTCCCCACAGATACGCAGTATTTT
CDR3aa: CASNRFPTDTQYF

d_gene: TRBD1
j_gene: TRBJ1-1
abundance: .
v_gene: TRBV5-1
CDR3nt: TGCGCCAGCAGCTTTGGGGAAACAGGGGGCACTGAAGCTTTCTTT
CDR3aa: CASSFGETGGTEAFF

d_gene: TRBD2
j_gene: TRBJ2-3
abundance: .
v_gene: TRBV20-1
CDR3nt: TGCAGTGCTCCTAATAGCGGGAACACAGATACGCAGTATTTT
CDR3aa: CSAPNSGNTDTQYF

d_gene: TRBD2
j_gene: TRBJ2-7
abundance: .
v_gene: TRBV10-3
CDR3nt: TGTGCCATCAGTGACCAGCGGGGGGACTACGAGCAGTACTTC
CDR3aa: CAISDQRGDYEQYF

d_gene: .
j_gene: TRBJ1-2
abundance: few
v_gene: TRBV7-2
CDR3nt: TGTGCCAGCAGCTTAGCAAATAACTATGGCTACACCTTC
CDR3aa: CASSLANNYGYTF

d_gene: TRBD2
j_gene: TRBJ2-1
abundance: .
v_gene: TRBV20-1
CDR3nt: TGCAGTGCTAGTCTAGCGGGAGGTCTTCGAAATGAGCAGTTCTTC
CDR3aa: CSASLAGGLRNEQFF

d_gene: .
j_gene: TRBJ2-3
abundance: .
v_gene: TRBV15
CDR3nt: TGTGCCACCAGCAGAGATTCGGCGGGTCGGTCCACAGATACGCAGTATTTT
CDR3aa: CATSRDSAGRSTDTQYF

d_gene: TRBD2
j_gene: TRBJ2-7
abundance: .
v_gene: TRBV27
CDR3nt: TGTGCCAGCAGTCCAACAGGACTAGCGGGAGGGACCTACGAGCAGTACTTC
CDR3aa: CASSPTGLAGGTYEQYF

d_gene: .
j_gene: TRBJ1-2
abundance: few
v_gene: TRBV6-1
CDR3nt: TGTGCCAGCAGCCCAACCATGAGGGGCTACACCTTC
CDR3aa: CASSPTMRGYTF

d_gene: .
j_gene: TRBJ1-5
abundance: few
v_gene: TRBV19
CDR3nt: TGTGCCAGTAGGGGTTGGGGGGGAGGTAGCAATCAGCCCCAGCATTTT
CDR3aa: CASRGWGGGSNQPQHF